Each of the 15 T cell receptor beta chains below was sequenced from the same sample in a study of identical twins. TCRdb redid the calling of the 5' RACE reads with MiXCR, one entry per CDR3 protein. The profile covers about 300,000 distinct CDR3 sequences, with roughly an eighth appearing a single time and roughly 7.8% taken by the ten largest. These data are also associated with another study on yellow fever vaccine responses in identical twins.

The sequencing sample was made of CD8+ T cells sorted from blood. These receptors came from a woman younger than 35 in good health.

This clonotype has a handful of counts. The J gene is TRBJ2-7, the V gene TRBV9; 13 nucleotides match TRBD2. The CDR3 is made up of 16 amino acids. CDR1 is SGDLS, CDR2 YYNGEE, per germline. The CDR3 region has the DNA TGTCTAACAAGGGGACTAGCGGGACCATCCTTCTACGAGCAGTACTTC. It translates to CLTRGLAGPSFYEQYF. The full variable domain, in which reference TRBV9 and TRBJ2-7 provide the parts outside the CDR3, is DSGVTQTPKHLITATGQRVTLRCSPRSGDLSVYWYQQSLDQGLQFLIQYYNGEERAKGNILERFSAQQFPDLHSELNLSSLELGDSALYFCLTRGLAGPSFYEQYFGPGTRLTVT.

This clonotype has a handful of counts. The chain has TRBV24-1 and TRBJ2-2; D not resolved. Germline CDR1 and CDR2: KGHDR and SFDVKD. The CDR3 is made up of 13 amino acids. Trimming took 5 bases from V and 0 from J, leaving 3 bases between them. The CDR3 sequence is CATSVPNTGELFF. CDR3 bases: TGTGCCACCAGTGTTCCGAACACCGGGGAGCTGTTTTTT.

The chain combines TRBV4-1 with TRBJ2-5; 7 bases are shared with TRBD2. The V gene's germline CDR1 is MGHRA and CDR2 YSYEKL. This CDR3 has 15 amino acids. V shed 5 bases and J 2 bases; nucleotides not matched to a gene: 8. CDR3 in amino acids: CASSFLGGVQETQYF. In nucleotides, the CDR3 is TGCGCCAGCAGCTTCCTGGGAGGGGTTCAAGAGACCCAGTACTTC.

This clonotype was detected a few times. This chain links TRBV24-1 with TRBJ2-5; 10 positions match TRBD2. V shed 0 bases and J 5 bases; nucleotides not matched to a gene: 11. This CDR3 is 18 amino acids long. Germline V gene lookup returns CDR1 KGHDR and CDR2 SFDVKD. The CDR3 spells CATSDLPGLAPGGETQYF. The CDR3 DNA reads TGTGCCACCAGTGATTTGCCGGGACTAGCGCCAGGAGGGGAGACCCAGTACTTC.

This clonotype was counted once. The gene calls are TRBV6-1 and TRBJ2-1, with 8 bases that match TRBD1. V lost 2 bases and J lost 11; bases outside the gene matches: 8. CDR3 length: 14 amino acids. Germline V gene lookup returns CDR1 MNHNS and CDR2 SASEGT. The CDR3 nucleotides read TGTGCCAGCAGTGAAAGCGCGACAGGGGCCAAGCAGTTCTTC. This sequence encodes CASSESATGAKQFF.

This clonotype was recorded many times. The chain uses TRBV9 and TRBJ2-7; maybe TRBD1 (7 bases). V was pared by 0 bases and J by 7 bases, with 14 bases between. CDR3 length equals 14 residues. Germline CDR1 and CDR2: SGDLS and YYNGEE. The CDR3 sequence: CASSVVGGAGEQYF. For the CDR3, the DNA is TGTGCCAGCAGCGTAGTAGGGGGCGCGGGAGAGCAGTACTTC.

This clonotype showed up just a few times. The rearrangement links TRBV11-2 to TRBJ1-1; TRBD1 might be the D (5 bases). The V and J ends lost 4 bases and 7 bases respectively, with 13 bases between them. CDR3 size: 13 residues. Per the germline V gene, CDR1 is SGHAT and CDR2 is FQNNGV. The CDR3 here is CASSSFGQSEAFF. The CDR3 region has the DNA TGTGCCAGCAGCTCCTTTGGACAAAGTGAAGCTTTCTTT.

This clonotype was recorded many times. This rearrangement joins TRBV6-2 or TRBV6-3 to TRBJ2-1; 14 bases align to TRBD2. CDR1 is MNHEY, CDR2 SVGEGT, per germline. This CDR3 contains 17 residues. J gave up 7 bases and V 7 bases, and 12 bases lay outside the gene matches. Here the CDR3 DNA reads TGTGCCAGCACGACCCGACTAGCGGGAGGGCCGGGGAATGAGCAGTTCTTC. This gives the protein CASTTRLAGGPGNEQFF.

This clonotype has more than one count but fewer than ten. This chain links TRBV11-2 with TRBJ2-1; D is undetermined. The V gene lost 1 base and the J gene lost 0 bases, with 10 bases spanning the gap. CDR3 length: 16 amino acids. Germline CDR1 and CDR2: SGHAT and FQNNGV. CDR3 loop: CASSLVHVSSYNEQFF. CDR3 bases: TGTGCCAGCAGCTTAGTTCACGTGAGCTCCTACAATGAGCAGTTCTTC.

This clonotype was recorded at least ten times. An end of the junction differs from the germline gene, which may be a read error. The chain recombines TRBV7-9 with TRBJ1-5; 9 positions match TRBD1. The CDR3 runs 14 residues. Germline CDR1 and CDR2: SEHNR and FQNEAQ (reference sequence). The CDR3 bases are TGCGCCAGCAGCTTGGGACAGGGAGATCAGCCCCAGCATTTT. It translates to CASSLGQGDQPQHF.

V usage is TRBV7-6 and J usage is TRBJ2-3; 7 bases agree with TRBD2. This CDR3 contains 16 residues. Germline values: CDR1 SGHVS, CDR2 FNYEAQ. Trimming removed 1 base from V and 0 bases from J; junction bases left unmatched: 4. CDR3 in DNA: TGTGCCAGCAGCTTAGTTGGCGGGGGAAGCACAGATACGCAGTATTTT. Protein: CASSLVGGGSTDTQYF.

The CDR3 here is CASSYDRGGTYNEQFF. The CDR3 DNA reads TGTGCCAGCAGTTACGATCGGGGGGGAACCTACAATGAGCAGTTCTTC. This chain joins TRBV6-5 and TRBJ2-1; the match to TRBD2 covers 8 bases. V trimming: 2 bases; J trimming: 2 bases; junction bases outside the gene matches: 5. The germline CDR1 and CDR2 sequences are MNHEY and SVGAGI. This CDR3 is 16 amino acids long.

This clonotype was counted many times. This rearrangement joins TRBV4-1 to TRBJ2-1; D gene unclear. V was pared by 1 base and J by 2 bases, with 6 bases between. Germline V gene sequence: CDR1 MGHRA, CDR2 YSYEKL. The length of the CDR3 is 14 residues. The CDR3 DNA reads TGCGCCAGCAGCCAAGGACCAGCCTACAATGAGCAGTTCTTC. Translation gives CASSQGPAYNEQFF.

This clonotype has at least ten counts. The V and J genes are TRBV7-9 and TRBJ2-3, with D possibly being TRBD1 (6 bases). The length of the CDR3 is 13 residues. The germline V and J ends were trimmed by 6 bases and 4 bases, with 11 bases remaining between them. Germline lookup yields CDR1 SEHNR and CDR2 FQNEAQ (reference sequence). The DNA for the CDR3 is TGTGCCAGCAGTAAACCAGGGGCAGATACGCAGTATTTT. This encodes CASSKPGADTQYF.

This clonotype turned up a few times. This sequence joins TRBV28 and TRBJ2-7, with TRBD1 as a possible D gene (6 bases). V was shortened by 8 bases and J by 3 bases, with 17 bases between the two germline ends. The V gene's germline CDR1 is MDHEN and CDR2 SYDVKM. CDR3 length equals 14 residues. The CDR3 bases are TGTGCCAGCGCTACAGGGTACTCGAACTACGAGCAGTACGTC. It translates to CASATGYSNYEQYV.